This paragraph reports one T cell receptor (beta chain). No antigen is known for it. Germline V gene lookup returns CDR1 KGHDR and CDR2 SFDVKD. V gave up 3 bases and J gave up 10 bases, with 6 bases separating them. This CDR3 comprises 11 residues. The data belong to a study of T-cell memory formation after mild COVID-19. Findings and caveats of the study: Mainly in CM and EM were contracting CD4+ clones; CD8+ were in EMRA.

TCRdb fed the 5' RACE reads into MiXCR, producing one record per CDR3 protein. The data show roughly 300,000 distinct CDR3 sequences, around 16% seen once. The TCR comes from a man younger than 35 who had mild COVID-19 (a few samples of this study predate the infection). Cell type and time point are not known. Input material: PBMCs or a T cell subset sorted from them (not recorded which). The V and J genes are TRBV24-1 and TRBJ2-1, with D unresolved. The CDR3 region is CATSDRSEQFF. CDR3 bases: TGTGCCACCAGTGATCGGTCCGAGCAGTTCTTC.